This record looks at one TCR beta chain sequence and its context. A junction boundary mismatches the germline segment, possibly from a read error. This entry belongs to a study of blood T cell repertoires in COVID-19. Study in general: Whether acute or convalescent, the COVID-19 samples came from the United States, Italy and Spain. T cells, B-cell-depleted T cells, or PBMCs provided the cDNA or gDNA that served as material.

Per the original data handling: Reference gene primer amplification gave nucleated cell count estimates. The data were produced by immunoSEQ multiplex PCR, yet TCRdb's version contains in-frame clones alone and is incomplete. The V and J calls and clone size were taken over from that table, and D and trimming were inferred from the DNA. The sample has about 170,000 clones; roughly 80% are singletons. The CDR3 extends over 14 amino acids. From germline, CDR1 is SGHNT and CDR2 YYREEE (reference sequence). The sequenced sample was peripheral blood. The chain carries TRBV5-4 and TRBJ2-7; 9 nucleotides align to TRBD2. The TCR was taken from a woman of 80 years or more with acute or convalescent COVID-19. CDR3 sequence: CASSLEGLAARKLF. In DNA, the CDR3 is TGTGCCAGCAGCTTGGAGGGACTAGCCGCACGAAAACTCTTC.